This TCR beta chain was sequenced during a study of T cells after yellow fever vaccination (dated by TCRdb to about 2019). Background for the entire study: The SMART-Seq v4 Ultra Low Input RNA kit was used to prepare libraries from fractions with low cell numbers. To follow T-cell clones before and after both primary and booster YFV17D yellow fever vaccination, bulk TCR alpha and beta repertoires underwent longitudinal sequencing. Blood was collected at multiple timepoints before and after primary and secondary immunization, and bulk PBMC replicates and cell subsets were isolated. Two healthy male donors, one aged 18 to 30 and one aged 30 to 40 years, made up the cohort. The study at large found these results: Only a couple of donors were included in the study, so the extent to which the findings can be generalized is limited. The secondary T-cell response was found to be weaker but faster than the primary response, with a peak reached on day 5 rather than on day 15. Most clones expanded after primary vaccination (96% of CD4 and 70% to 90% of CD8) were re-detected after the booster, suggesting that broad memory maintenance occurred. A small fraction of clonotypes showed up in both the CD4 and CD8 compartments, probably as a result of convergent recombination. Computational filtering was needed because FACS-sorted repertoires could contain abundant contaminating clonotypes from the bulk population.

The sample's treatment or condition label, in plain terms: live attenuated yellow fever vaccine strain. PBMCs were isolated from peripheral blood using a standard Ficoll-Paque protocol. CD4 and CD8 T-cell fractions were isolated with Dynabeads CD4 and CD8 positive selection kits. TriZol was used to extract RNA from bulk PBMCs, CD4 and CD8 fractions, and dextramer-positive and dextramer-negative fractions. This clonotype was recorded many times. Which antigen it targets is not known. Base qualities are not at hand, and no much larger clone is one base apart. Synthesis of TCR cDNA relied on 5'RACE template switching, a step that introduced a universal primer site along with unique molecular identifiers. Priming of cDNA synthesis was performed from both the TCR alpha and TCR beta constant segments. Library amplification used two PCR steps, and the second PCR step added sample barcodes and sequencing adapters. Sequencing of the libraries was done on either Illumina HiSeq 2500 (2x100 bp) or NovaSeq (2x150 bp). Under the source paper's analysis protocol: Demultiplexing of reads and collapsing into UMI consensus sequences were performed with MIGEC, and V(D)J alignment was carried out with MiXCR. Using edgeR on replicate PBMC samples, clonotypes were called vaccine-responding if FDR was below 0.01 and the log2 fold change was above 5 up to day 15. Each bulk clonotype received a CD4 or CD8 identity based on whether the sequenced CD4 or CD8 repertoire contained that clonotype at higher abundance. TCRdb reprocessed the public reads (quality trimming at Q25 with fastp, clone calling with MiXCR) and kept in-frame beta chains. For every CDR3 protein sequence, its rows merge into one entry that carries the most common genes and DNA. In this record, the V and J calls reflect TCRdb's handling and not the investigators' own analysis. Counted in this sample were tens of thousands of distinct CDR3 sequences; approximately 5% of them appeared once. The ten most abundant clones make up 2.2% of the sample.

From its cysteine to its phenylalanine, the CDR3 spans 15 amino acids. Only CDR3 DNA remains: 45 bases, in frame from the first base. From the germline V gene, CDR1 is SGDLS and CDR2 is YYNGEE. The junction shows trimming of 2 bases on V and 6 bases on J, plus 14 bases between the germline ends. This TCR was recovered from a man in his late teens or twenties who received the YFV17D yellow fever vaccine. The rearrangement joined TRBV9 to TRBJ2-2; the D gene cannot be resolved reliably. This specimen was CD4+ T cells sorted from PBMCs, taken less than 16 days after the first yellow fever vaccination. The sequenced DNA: TGTGCCAGCAGCGTTGGCACCGCGATTGCCGGGGAGCTGTTTTTT. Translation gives CASSVGTAIAGELFF.